Each of the 12 T cell receptor beta chains below was sequenced from the same sample in a study of OX40 agonist ivuxolimab in advanced cancers. Library preparation employed the immunoSEQ multiplex PCR assay. The source is immuneACCESS, and TCRdb retained only in-frame sequences with V and J called. Part of the clones is not carried over; for the studies checked, unresolved V genes explain less than half of this, and the remainder is unexplained. This sample has 98,000 or so clones in its table, and 80% to 90% of those were observed once. The ten largest clones add up to 0.82% of the sample. The source was CD4+ or CD8+ T cells sorted from blood, collected in a trial of the OX40 agonist ivuxolimab. Receptors were obtained from an adult with an advanced solid tumor such as melanoma, head and neck, liver or kidney cancer.

The V and J genes are TRBV7-3 and TRBJ1-5; 7 nucleotides align to TRBD1. Trimming at V came to 5 bases and at J to 1 base, leaving 8 bases not matched to a gene. The CDR3 runs to 16 residues. The germline CDR1 and CDR2 sequences are SGHTA and FQGTGA. CDR3 nucleotides: TGTGCCAGCAGCCCACAGGGGCAGATGAGCAATCAGCCCCAGCATTTT. Amino acid sequence: CASSPQGQMSNQPQHF.

J is TRBJ2-3 and V is TRBV25-1, with D perhaps being TRBD1 or TRBD2 (6 bases each). Germline values: CDR1 MGHDK, CDR2 SYGVNS. V lost 7 bases and J lost 2, with 10 bases in between. This CDR3 is built from 13 residues. DNA of the CDR3: TGTGCCAGCAACGGGGGCGTCACAGATACGCAGTATTTT. Its translation is CASNGGVTDTQYF.

This sequence joins TRBV27 and TRBJ2-1, with D perhaps being TRBD1 or TRBD2 (5 bases each). Germline CDR1 reads MNHEY; CDR2 reads SMNVEV (reference sequence). Trimming shortened V by 1 base and J by 1 base, and 5 bases separated the two germline ends. The CDR3 has 14 amino acids. The CDR3 sequence: CASSLWGSYNEQFF. CDR3 nucleotide sequence: TGTGCCAGCAGTTTATGGGGGTCCTACAATGAGCAGTTCTTC.

The gene calls are TRBV16 and TRBJ2-5; 7 positions match TRBD1. The CDR3 totals 14 residues. V was pared by 4 bases and J by 4 bases, with 6 bases of the junction left unmatched. Germline CDR1 and CDR2: KGHSY and FQNENV. This CDR3 reads CASSRGGPGETQYF. CDR3 bases: TGTGCCAGCAGCCGAGGGGGCCCGGGAGAGACCCAGTACTTC.

Note on this clone: An end of the junction does not agree with germline; a read error may underlie this. The gene calls are TRBV2 and TRBJ1-4, with a possible D match to TRBD1 (6 bases). Germline-derived CDR1 and CDR2 are SNHLY and FYNNEI. This CDR3 spans 14 amino acids. Here the CDR3 reads CASSPGTTNEKLFF. The CDR3 coding sequence is TGTGCCAGCTCACCCGGGACAACAAATGAAAAACTGTTTTTT.

The rearrangement uses TRBV5-3 and TRBJ2-7; 7 nucleotides match TRBD2. TRBV5-3 is noted as an ORF with a role that remains uncertain. The CDR3 has 15 amino acids. CDR3 protein: CASSLARWEGDEQYV. The CDR3 DNA is TGTGCCAGCAGCTTGGCACGATGGGAGGGTGATGAGCAGTACGTC.

This clone was observed a single time. This chain joins TRBV7-2 and TRBJ2-3; D unclear. The V end lost 4 bases, the J end lost 4 bases, and 12 bases lay between the germline ends. Germline V gives CDR1 SGHTA, CDR2 FQGNSA. The CDR3 sequence is 14 residues long. Written as DNA, the CDR3 is TGTGCCAGCAGCTCAGGTCCCGCTCCAGATACGCAGTATTTT. Protein product: CASSSGPAPDTQYF.

This sequence joins TRBV5-1 and TRBJ1-3; 7 bases align to TRBD1. The CDR3 consists of 15 residues. J was trimmed by 4 bases and V by 4 bases; bases with no gene match: 8. CDR1 SGHRS and CDR2 YFSETQ come from the germline V gene. This CDR3 reads CASSSPTGPGNTIYF. The CDR3 bases are TGCGCCAGCAGCAGCCCGACAGGGCCAGGAAACACCATATATTTT.

The chain combines TRBV11-2 with TRBJ1-5; D possibly corresponds to TRBD1 (6 bases). CDR1 SGHAT and CDR2 FQNNGV come from the germline V gene. The V gene lost 11 bases and the J gene lost 2 bases, with 10 bases spanning the gap. The CDR3 is 12 amino acids. CDR3 amino acids: CAGRTGNQPQHF. The CDR3 DNA sequence: TGTGCCGGACGGACAGGCAATCAGCCCCAGCATTTT.

The rearrangement joins TRBV4-3 to TRBJ1-2, with D perhaps TRBD1 (5 bases). In germline, CDR1 is LGHNA, CDR2 YSLEER. The germline V and J ends were trimmed by 4 bases and 0 bases, with 12 bases remaining between them. CDR3 length equals 15 residues. CDR3 loop: CASSRTGTTNYGYTF. The CDR3 DNA sequence: TGCGCCAGCAGCCGGACGGGGACTACTAACTATGGCTACACCTTC.

The chain is built from TRBV5-8 and TRBJ2-3; D is perhaps TRBD2 (6 bases). Germline V gene data show CDR1 as SGHTS and CDR2 as YDEGEE. CDR3 length: 15 amino acids. V lost 4 bases and J 6 bases, leaving 18 bases between the germline ends. DNA of the CDR3: TGTGCCAGCAGCCCCCTGGGGCGGGGCTTGGATACGCAGTATTTT. This translates into CASSPLGRGLDTQYF. The full variable domain, in which reference TRBV5-8 and TRBJ2-3 provide the parts outside the CDR3, is EAGVTQSPTHLIKTRGQQATLRCSPISGHTSVYWYQQALGLGLQFLLWYDEGEERNRGNFPPRFSGRQFPNYSSELNVNALELEDSALYLCASSPLGRGLDTQYFGPGTRLTVL.

This rearrangement joins TRBV5-1 to TRBJ2-1; D perhaps matches TRBD2 (6 bases). CDR1 and CDR2 (germline): SGHRS, YFSETQ. CDR3 length equals 15 residues. V lost 2 bases, J lost 4 bases, and 13 bases lay in between. CDR3 sequence (DNA): TGCGCCAGCAGCTTAACCGGGAGCCAGTACAATGAGCAGTTCTTC. Translated: CASSLTGSQYNEQFF.